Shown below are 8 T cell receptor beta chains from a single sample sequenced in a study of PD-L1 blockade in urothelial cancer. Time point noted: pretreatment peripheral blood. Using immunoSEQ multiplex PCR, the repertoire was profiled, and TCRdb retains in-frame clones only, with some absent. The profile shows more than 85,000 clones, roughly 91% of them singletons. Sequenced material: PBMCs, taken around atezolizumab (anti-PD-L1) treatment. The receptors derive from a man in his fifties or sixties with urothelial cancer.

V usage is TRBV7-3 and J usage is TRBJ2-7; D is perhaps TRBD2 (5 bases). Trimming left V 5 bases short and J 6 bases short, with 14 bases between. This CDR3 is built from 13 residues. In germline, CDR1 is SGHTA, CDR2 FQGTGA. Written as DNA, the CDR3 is TGTGCCAGCAGCGATGGGAGTCGCACCGAGCAGTACTTC. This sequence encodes CASSDGSRTEQYF.

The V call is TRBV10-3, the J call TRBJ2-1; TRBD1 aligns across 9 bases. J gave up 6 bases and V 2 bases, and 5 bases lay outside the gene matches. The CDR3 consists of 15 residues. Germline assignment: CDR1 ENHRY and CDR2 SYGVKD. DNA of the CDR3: TGTGCCATCAGTGAGGGACAGGGGACCGGCAATGAGCAGTTCTTC. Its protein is CAISEGQGTGNEQFF.

The CDR3 loop reads CASSIWGHIGNTIYF. CDR3 sequence (DNA): TGTGCCAGTAGTATTTGGGGGCACATTGGAAACACCATATATTTT. V and J are TRBV19 and TRBJ1-3, with D possibly matching TRBD1 (6 bases). V lost 3 bases and J lost 3, with 12 bases in between. This CDR3 has 15 residues. Germline V CDR1 and CDR2: LNHDA, SQIVND (reference sequence).

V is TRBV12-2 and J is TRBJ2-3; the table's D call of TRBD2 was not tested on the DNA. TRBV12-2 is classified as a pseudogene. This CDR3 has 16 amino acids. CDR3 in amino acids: CASRLEGGAGTDTQYF. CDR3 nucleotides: TGTGCAAGTCGCTTAGAGGGCGGGGCTGGCACAGATACGCAGTATTTT.

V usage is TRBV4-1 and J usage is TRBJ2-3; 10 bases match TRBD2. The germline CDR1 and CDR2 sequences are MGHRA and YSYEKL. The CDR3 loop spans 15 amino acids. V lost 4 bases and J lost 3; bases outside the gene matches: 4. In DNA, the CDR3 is TGCGCCAGCAGCCTCGGACTAGCGGAAACAGATACGCAGTATTTT. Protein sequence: CASSLGLAETDTQYF.

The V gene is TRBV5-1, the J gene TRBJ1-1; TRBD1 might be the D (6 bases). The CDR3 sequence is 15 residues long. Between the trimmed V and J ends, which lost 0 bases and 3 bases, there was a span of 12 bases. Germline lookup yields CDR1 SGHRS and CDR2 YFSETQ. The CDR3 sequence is CASSLVSGADTEAFF. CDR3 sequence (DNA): TGCGCCAGCAGCTTGGTATCAGGGGCGGACACTGAAGCTTTCTTT.

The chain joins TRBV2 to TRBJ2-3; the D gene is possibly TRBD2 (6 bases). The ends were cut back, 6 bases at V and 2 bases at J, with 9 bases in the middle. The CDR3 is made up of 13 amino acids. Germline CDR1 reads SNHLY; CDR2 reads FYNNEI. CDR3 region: CASRDYPTDTQYF. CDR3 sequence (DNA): TGTGCCAGCAGGGACTATCCCACAGATACGCAGTATTTT.

In DNA, the CDR3 is TGCGCCAGCAGCTTTCCGGGACAGGCTTTCTCTGGGGCCAACGTCCTGACTTTC. This encodes CASSFPGQAFSGANVLTF. The chain recombines TRBV5-1 with TRBJ2-6; 8 bases are shared with TRBD1. The V gene's germline CDR1 is SGHRS and CDR2 YFSETQ. The length of the CDR3 is 18 residues. The trim removed 2 bases at V and 0 bases at J, leaving 7 bases unmatched.